These T cell receptor beta chains were read from a single sample in a study of technical replicates of blood from four donors. Clones were sequenced by immunoSEQ multiplex PCR, and TCRdb holds only the in-frame ones, with some missing. Here the sample spans about 61,000 clones, 95% to 98% being singletons. The sequenced material came from T cells isolated from PBMCs. The origin of the receptors is a human donor in good health. CDR3s include the opening cysteine and the closing phenylalanine or tryptophan. D genes are given only for firm matches.

TRBJ2-3 | TRBV18 | - | CASSPEGWAPSTDTQYF
TRBJ2-5 | TRBV7-9 | TRBD2 | CASSLLLAGAGRKETQYF
TRBJ2-3 | TRBV7-8 | - | CASSEGLASTDTQYF
TRBJ2-5 | TRBV4-1 | TRBD2 | CASSQVGRGVETQYF
TRBJ1-1 | TRBV11-3 | - | CASSLDHGGVEFTFTEAFF
TRBJ1-2 | TRBV5-1 | - | CASSWGDSEETGYTF
TRBJ1-1 | TRBV30 | TRBD1 | CAWRLDRGLWAEAFF
TRBJ2-7 | TRBV4-1 | - | CASSQDQLRGVGYEQYF
TRBJ2-5 | TRBV7-9 | TRBD2 | CASSLAASGVQKTQYF
TRBJ1-1 | TRBV5-1 | - | CASSYGGGKPGAMNTEAFF
TRBJ1-1 | TRBV7-9 | TRBD1 | CASSLGQGLNTEAFF
TRBJ2-7 | TRBV19 | - | CASSMGSGSYEQYF
TRBJ2-2 | TRBV2 | TRBD2 | CASSRTSGTGELFF
TRBJ2-3 | TRBV7-9 | TRBD2 | CASSLNWGSGGFGDTQYF
TRBJ2-7 | TRBV4-1 | - | CASSIKQGSSYEQYF
TRBJ2-5 | TRBV6-5 | TRBD1 | CASSSTGNQETQYF
TRBJ2-2 | TRBV2 | - | CASSPGGWAGELFF
TRBJ2-1 | TRBV11-3 | - | CASSLVGGPPNEQFF
TRBJ1-2 | TRBV29-1 | TRBD1 | CSVDFGDRAGGYTF
TRBJ2-7 | TRBV2 | - | CASSVSNYEQYF
TRBJ1-1 | TRBV23-1 | TRBD1 | CASEPGQENTEAFF
TRBJ1-5 | TRBV7-9 | TRBD1 | CASSSRQGEGQPQHF
TRBJ2-3 | TRBV21-1 | - | CASSKVVRGSSTDTQYF
TRBJ1-2 | TRBV2 | - | CASLTWRTAGYTF
TRBJ2-3 | TRBV5-1 | TRBD2 | CASSLWWTSQSDTQYF
TRBJ2-5 | TRBV7-8 | TRBD2 | CASSSLLRLAGEGETQYF
TRBJ2-1 | TRBV7-9 | - | CASRRAGYNEQFF
TRBJ2-5 | TRBV25-1 | - | CASQDSLAQETQYF
TRBJ1-4 | TRBV4-1 | - | CASSQDPETVFLNEKLFF
TRBJ2-1 | TRBV5-1 | TRBD1 | CASSFGTEYNEQFF
TRBJ1-2 | TRBV11-2 | - | CASSLDIGDGYTF
TRBJ1-4 | TRBV4-2 | - | CASSQETAALNEKLFF
TRBJ2-7 | TRBV28 | - | CASSDQRQAFYF
TRBJ1-1 | TRBV7-9 | TRBD1 | CASSLEDRAPYTEAFF
TRBJ2-3 | TRBV7-3 | - | CASSLGIRGTDTQYF